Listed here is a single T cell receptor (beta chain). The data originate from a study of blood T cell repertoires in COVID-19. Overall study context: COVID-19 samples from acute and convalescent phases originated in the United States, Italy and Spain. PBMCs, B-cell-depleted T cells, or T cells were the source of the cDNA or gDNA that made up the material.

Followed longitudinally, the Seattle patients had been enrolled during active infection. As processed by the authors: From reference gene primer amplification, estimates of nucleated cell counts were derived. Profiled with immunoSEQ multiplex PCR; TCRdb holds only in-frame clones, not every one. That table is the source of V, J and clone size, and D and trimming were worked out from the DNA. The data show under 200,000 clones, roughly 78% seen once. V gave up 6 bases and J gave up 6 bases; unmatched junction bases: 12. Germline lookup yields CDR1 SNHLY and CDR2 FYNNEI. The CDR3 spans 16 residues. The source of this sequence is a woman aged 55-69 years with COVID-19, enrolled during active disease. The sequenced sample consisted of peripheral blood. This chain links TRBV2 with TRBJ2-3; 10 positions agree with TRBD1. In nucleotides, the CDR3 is TGTGCCAGCAGGGACCCGGGACAGGGGCCCGGGGATACGCAGTATTTT. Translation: CASRDPGQGPGDTQYF.